This T cell receptor (beta chain) comes out of a study of patients and donors after allogeneic stem cell transplantation. TCRdb used MiXCR to reprocess the RT-PCR reads, holding one entry per CDR3 protein. The sample yields hundreds of thousands of distinct CDR3 sequences, 16% seen once. The CDR3 has 14 amino acids. CDR1 is PRHDT and CDR2 is FYEKMQ in the germline V gene (reference sequence). Trimming pared 5 bases from V and 3 bases from J, leaving 14 bases between. This clonotype originated in a human donor who was either an allogeneic HSCT recipient or a stem cell or donor lymphocyte infusion donor (not recorded which). It is not recorded whose cells these are; they may come from a transplant donor. The chain combines TRBV13 with TRBJ2-7; D not resolved. Sequencing was carried out using blood, either unsorted or a sorted T cell fraction (not recorded which). CDR3 amino acids: CASSPLAEDYEQYF. The CDR3 DNA reads as TGTGCCAGCAGCCCCTTAGCCGAAGACTACGAGCAGTACTTC.